The source of this T cell receptor (beta chain) is a study of control samples from healthy donors and cancer patients. CDR3 length: 13 amino acids. Germline CDR1 and CDR2: SNHLY and FYNNEI. Trimming pared 5 bases from V and 5 bases from J, leaving 11 bases between. Repertoires were generated with immunoSEQ multiplex PCR, while TCRdb's copy carries only in-frame clones and drops some. The data show 150,000 or so clones, more than 85% seen once. The sample consisted of blood. The chain carries TRBV2 and TRBJ2-3; maybe TRBD1 (5 bases). The TCR sequence derives from a man aged 45 to 65 in good health. The CDR3 region is CASSWRQQDTQYF. As DNA, the CDR3 is TGTGCCAGCAGTTGGAGACAGCAAGATACGCAGTATTTT.